Listed below are T cell receptor beta chains from one sample, sequenced in a study of T cell responses to AZD1222 COVID-19 vaccine. Profiling relied on immunoSEQ multiplex PCR, and the TCRdb table lists in-frame clones only, not all of them. This sample has under 150,000 clones, with 84% found just once. The sample here was peripheral blood, taken 28 days after the second AZD1222 dose. The receptors were gathered from an adult who received the AZD1222 COVID-19 vaccine. Each CDR3 is given with its conserved first and last residue. D genes are given only for firm matches. Rows give clone size only sometimes, using once, few, many, or a class for an expanded clone.

D	V	size	J	CDR3	DNA
NA	TRBV5-1	NA	TRBJ2-5	CASSLTQETQYF	TGCGCCAGCAGCCTAACCCAAGAGACCCAGTACTTC
NA	TRBV5-1	NA	TRBJ1-2	CASSQRGGDYGYTF	TGCGCCAGCAGCCAACGGGGTGGGGACTATGGCTACACCTTC
TRBD2	TRBV9	NA	TRBJ2-7	CASSVGLGISGGTYEQYF	TGTGCCAGCAGCGTAGGCTTAGGGATAAGCGGGGGAACCTACGAGCAGTACTTC
NA	TRBV2	NA	TRBJ2-1	CASRAYNEQFF	TGTGCCAGCAGGGCCTACAATGAGCAGTTCTTC
NA	TRBV30	NA	TRBJ1-1	CAWSVLRALGDEAFF	TGTGCCTGGAGTGTACTGAGAGCCCTCGGCGATGAAGCTTTCTTT
NA	TRBV30	NA	TRBJ2-1	CAWSIRGPRQFF	TGTGCCTGGAGTATCCGTGGGCCCCGGCAGTTCTTC
NA	TRBV7-2	NA	TRBJ1-5	CASSPQIGNQPQHF	TGTGCCAGCAGCCCCCAAATAGGGAATCAGCCCCAGCATTTT
NA	TRBV5-1	NA	TRBJ1-6	CASSLYGPMDSPLHF	TGCGCCAGCAGCTTGTACGGCCCTATGGATTCACCCCTCCACTTT
NA	TRBV30	few	TRBJ2-5	CAWSPMSGTWGETQYF	TGTGCCTGGAGTCCTATGTCCGGGACCTGGGGAGAGACCCAGTACTTC
NA	TRBV18	NA	TRBJ2-5	CASSPRVQETQYF	TGTGCCAGCTCACCACGGGTACAAGAGACCCAGTACTTC
NA	TRBV10-3	few	TRBJ1-1	CAIRNSRSVLHTEAFF	TGTGCCATCAGGAACAGCCGTTCGGTTCTCCACACTGAAGCTTTCTTT
TRBD1	TRBV5-1	NA	TRBJ2-1	CASSSDRGSYNEQFF	TGCGCCAGCAGCTCGGACAGGGGCTCCTACAATGAGCAGTTCTTC
NA	TRBV27	NA	TRBJ2-3	CASSSILLAQIPDTQYF	TGTGCCAGCAGCTCTATACTACTAGCCCAAATACCAGATACGCAGTATTTT
NA	TRBV7-2	NA	TRBJ1-1	CASSLDSLAEAFF	TGTGCCAGCAGCTTAGACAGCCTAGCTGAAGCTTTCTTT
TRBD2	TRBV28	few	TRBJ2-7	CASSTPSGGASYYEQYF	TGTGCCAGCAGCACCCCTAGCGGGGGGGCGAGCTACTACGAGCAGTACTTC
TRBD2	TRBV10-3	few	TRBJ2-7	CAISEPRLAGGKQYF	TGTGCCATCAGTGAGCCCCGACTAGCGGGGGGGAAGCAGTACTTC
TRBD1	TRBV16	NA	TRBJ2-2	CASSQPGQVGTGELFF	TGTGCCAGCAGCCAACCGGGACAGGTGGGGACCGGGGAGCTGTTTTTT
NA	TRBV7-2	NA	TRBJ2-7	CASSEEVGIYGQYF	TGTGCCAGCAGCGAGGAAGTGGGCATCTATGGGCAGTACTTC
NA	TRBV19	NA	TRBJ1-1	CASSIGLQPEAFF	TGTGCCAGTAGTATAGGCTTACAGCCTGAAGCTTTCTTT
NA	TRBV19	NA	TRBJ1-4	CATSKEVKLFF	TGTGCCACCTCGAAAGAAGTGAAACTGTTTTTT
NA	TRBV6-5	NA	TRBJ1-6	CASSYPRGMYNSPLHF	TGTGCCAGCAGTTACCCCCGAGGGATGTATAATTCACCCCTCCACTTT
TRBD1	TRBV7-9	NA	TRBJ1-2	CASRQTGTGMDGYTF	TGTGCCAGCAGGCAAACCGGGACAGGGATGGATGGCTACACCTTC
NA	TRBV2	NA	TRBJ2-1	CASSAQRGGQFF	TGTGCCAGCAGCGCTCAGAGGGGCGGGCAGTTCTTC
NA	TRBV18	NA	TRBJ1-3	CASSLSAGRSSGNTIYF	TGTGCCAGCTCACTTAGTGCGGGCCGAAGCTCTGGAAACACCATATATTTT
NA	TRBV7-9	NA	TRBJ2-5	CASSNHGGRVETQYF	TGTGCCAGCAGCAACCATGGGGGCCGGGTAGAGACCCAGTACTTC
NA	TRBV19	NA	TRBJ2-3	CASSPRRGSTDTQYF	TGTGCCAGTAGTCCCCGTCGAGGTTCCACAGATACGCAGTATTTT
NA	TRBV5-1	NA	TRBJ2-5	CASSSGEARTQYF	TGCGCCAGCAGCTCGGGGGAGGCAAGGACCCAGTACTTC
NA	TRBV27	NA	TRBJ1-2	CASSGGWRGYTF	TGTGCCAGCAGCGGGGGCTGGCGTGGCTACACCTTC
NA	TRBV12-3/TRBV12-4	NA	TRBJ2-7	CASGRTEEYEQYF	TGTGCCAGCGGGAGGACAGAAGAATACGAGCAGTACTTC
TRBD1	TRBV6-2/TRBV6-3	NA	TRBJ1-1	CASIPQGAKTEAFF	TGTGCCAGCATCCCTCAGGGGGCTAAAACTGAAGCTTTCTTT
NA	TRBV2	few	TRBJ1-1	CARGLRGEAFF	TGTGCCAGAGGACTTCGGGGTGAAGCTTTCTTT
NA	TRBV7-9	NA	TRBJ2-7	CASSPWTSSSYEQYF	TGTGCCAGCAGCCCTTGGACGAGTAGCTCCTACGAGCAGTACTTC
NA	TRBV6-5	NA	TRBJ2-7	CASSYEAAYEQYF	TGTGCCAGCAGTTACGAGGCAGCCTACGAGCAGTACTTC
TRBD1	TRBV7-9	NA	TRBJ1-5	CASSPTGGNQPQHF	TGTGCCAGCAGCCCAACAGGGGGCAATCAGCCCCAGCATTTT
NA	TRBV5-1	NA	TRBJ2-1	CASSADPTGNEQFF	TGCGCCAGCAGCGCCGACCCGACCGGGAATGAGCAGTTCTTC
TRBD2	TRBV6-2/TRBV6-3	NA	TRBJ2-7	CASSYDGTSAEQYF	TGTGCCAGCAGTTACGATGGGACTAGCGCCGAGCAGTACTTC
NA	TRBV9	NA	TRBJ2-7	CASSPSALGTWGEQYF	TGTGCCAGCAGCCCCTCGGCCCTTGGGACATGGGGCGAGCAGTACTTC
TRBD1	TRBV6-5	NA	TRBJ2-2	CASSYQTGANTGELFF	TGTGCCAGCAGTTACCAGACAGGGGCGAACACCGGGGAGCTGTTTTTT
TRBD2	TRBV4-2	NA	TRBJ2-4	CASSQELGGRGAGGAKNIQYF	TGTGCCAGCAGCCAAGAACTTGGCGGGCGGGGGGCCGGGGGGGCCAAAAACATTCAGTACTTC
NA	TRBV3-1/TRBV3-2	NA	TRBJ2-1	CASSQEGIGNSYNEQFF	TGTGCCAGCAGCCAAGAAGGTATAGGAAACTCCTACAATGAGCAGTTCTTC
TRBD1	TRBV28	NA	TRBJ2-7	CASSLPGQGRYEQYF	TGTGCCAGCAGTCTGCCCGGACAGGGGCGTTACGAGCAGTACTTC
NA	TRBV27	NA	TRBJ1-6	CASSRLAGARNSPLHF	TGTGCCAGCTCACGGCTGGCGGGGGCGCGGAATTCACCCCTCCACTTT
NA	TRBV28	NA	TRBJ2-3	CASSPPGARTDTQYF	TGTGCCAGCAGCCCCCCCGGGGCCCGCACAGATACGCAGTATTTT
NA	TRBV2	few	TRBJ1-1	CASPRGGPQNTEAFF	TGTGCCAGCCCCCGAGGAGGTCCTCAGAACACTGAAGCTTTCTTT
NA	TRBV5-1	NA	TRBJ1-2	CASSLGGTSNYGYTF	TGCGCCAGCAGCTTGGGGGGGACGTCTAACTATGGCTACACCTTC
NA	TRBV2	NA	TRBJ2-7	CASRLTGSYEQYF	TGTGCCAGCAGGCTGACAGGCTCCTACGAGCAGTACTTC
TRBD1	TRBV10-3	NA	TRBJ2-3	CAISGDRGPDTQYF	TGTGCCATCAGTGGGGACAGGGGCCCAGATACGCAGTATTTT